This T cell receptor beta chain was retrieved from a study of shared clonotypes between healthy human individuals. On the study more broadly: Donors had three CD4 naive, three CD4 memory, two CD8 naive and one CD8 memory plate apiece.

An assay was performed, and its level was deep. Original analysis: ImmunoSEQ sequences covered only the junction and lacked quality scores; filtering therefore differed. The data were produced by immunoSEQ multiplex PCR, yet TCRdb's version contains in-frame clones alone and is incomplete. That table furnishes V, J and clone size, whereas the DNA furnished D and trimming. The sample includes some 1.4 million clones, roughly 97% of them seen just once. With respect to this clone: Its antigen is undetermined.

Regarding the study as a whole: The represented genetic and exposure-history diversity was limited by the small number of donors.

J was trimmed by 4 bases and V by 3 bases; bases with no gene match: 5. The length of the CDR3 is 15 residues. From germline, CDR1 is SGHRS and CDR2 YFSETQ. Sequenced input: naive CD4+ T cells sorted from blood. Subset described: CD45RA+ positively selected. This receptor was obtained from a man aged 25-40 years in good health. The V gene is TRBV5-1, the J gene TRBJ2-5, with 11 bases that match TRBD1. The chain's CDR3 is CASSSGTGGGETQYF. The CDR3, as DNA: TGCGCCAGCAGCTCCGGGACAGGGGGTGGAGAGACCCAGTACTTC.